This record looks at one TCR beta chain sequence and its context. What it binds is not known. The data belong to a study of response to subunit inactivated influenza vaccine. This CDR3 region has 15 residues. V lost 4 bases to trimming and J lost 4 bases, with 16 bases between them. Looked up from germline, CDR1 is SQVTM and CDR2 is ANQGSEA. Each CDR3 protein is one row after TCRdb ran MiXCR on the RT-PCR reads. The table includes 610,000 or so distinct CDR3 sequences, around 13% detected once. Overall study results and limits: Authors suggested seasonal influenza vaccinations each recruit few new T cells.

Sample: PBMCs from blood, taken 11 to 12 days after vaccination. The sequence was collected from a man in his fifties who received an inactivated influenza vaccine. The V gene is TRBV29-1, the J gene TRBJ2-2; a weak D match, TRBD2 (6 bases). CDR3 loop: CSVVYQKGGTGELFF. Written as DNA, the CDR3 is TGCAGCGTTGTGTACCAAAAGGGAGGCACCGGGGAGCTGTTTTTT.